A selection of T cell receptor beta chains follows, all from one sample in a study of patients and donors after allogeneic stem cell transplantation. TCRdb called the RT-PCR reads again in MiXCR, with one record for every CDR3 protein. The table records a few hundred thousand distinct CDR3 sequences, around two fifths of them present only once. The sequenced sample consisted of blood, either unsorted or a sorted T cell fraction (not recorded which). These TCRs come from a human donor who was either an allogeneic HSCT recipient or a stem cell or donor lymphocyte infusion donor (not recorded which). It is not recorded whose cells these are; they may come from a transplant donor. Each CDR3 is given with its conserved first and last residue. D genes are given only for firm matches. For some rows the clone size is stated as once, few or many, or as a class when expanded; others skip it.

clone_size	d_call	v_call	j_call	cdr3_nt	cdr3_aa
.	.	TRBV6-4	TRBJ2-2	TGTGCCAGCAAAGCGCCAAACACCGGGGAGCTGTTTTTT	CASKAPNTGELFF
.	.	TRBV18	TRBJ1-5	TGTGCCAGCTCACCACCGTATAGCAATCAGCCCCAGCATTTT	CASSPPYSNQPQHF
.	TRBD2	TRBV5-1	TRBJ2-1	TGCGCCAGCAGCGCCCCAAGCGGGGGGGCAGACGATGAGCAGTTCTTC	CASSAPSGGADDEQFF
few	.	TRBV12-3/TRBV12-4	TRBJ1-1	TGTGCCAGCAGTCCACCTGGGGTTACTGAAGCTTTCTTT	CASSPPGVTEAFF
few	.	TRBV12-3/TRBV12-4	TRBJ1-3	TGTGCCAGCACCCGGAGCAGGAGCTCTGGAAACACCATATATTTT	CASTRSRSSGNTIYF
few	.	TRBV13	TRBJ1-4	TGTGCCAGCAGCATAAGGACACAAGGAAATGAAAAACTGTTTTTT	CASSIRTQGNEKLFF
many	.	TRBV5-1	TRBJ1-1	TGCGCCAGCAGCCCCCAGGGACCCCCCTACATGAACACTGAAGCTTTCTTT	CASSPQGPPYMNTEAFF
.	TRBD1	TRBV18	TRBJ1-1	TGTGCCAGCTCACTCTCCCGTCGACAGGGACGAGGTGAAGCTTTCTTT	CASSLSRRQGRGEAFF
few	TRBD1	TRBV12-3/TRBV12-4	TRBJ2-7	TGTGCCAGCAGTTTGGGGACAGGGAGGTACGAGCAGTACTTC	CASSLGTGRYEQYF
few	TRBD1	TRBV9	TRBJ2-3	TGTGCCAGCAGCCCCCGGACAGGGGGATGGGCAGATACGCAGTATTTT	CASSPRTGGWADTQYF
once	.	TRBV12-3/TRBV12-4	TRBJ2-5	TGTGCCAACAGTTTAGAATTATCAAGAGAGACCCAGTACTTC	CANSLELSRETQYF
.	.	TRBV7-9	TRBJ1-5	TGTGCCAGCACCCTAGGGAGCAATCAGCCCCAGCATTTT	CASTLGSNQPQHF
.	TRBD1	TRBV12-3/TRBV12-4	TRBJ1-5	TGTGCCAGCAGTTTACCCGGACAGGGAACTCAGCCCCAGCATTTT	CASSLPGQGTQPQHF
.	.	TRBV5-8	TRBJ1-4	TGTGCCAGCAGCCTGCGAGGAAGAGCGGAAAAACTGTTTTTT	CASSLRGRAEKLFF
.	TRBD2	TRBV12-3/TRBV12-4	TRBJ2-1	TGTGCCAGCAGTTTTAGCGGGAGCTCCTACAATGAGCAGTTCTTC	CASSFSGSSYNEQFF
.	.	TRBV7-9	TRBJ2-1	TGTGCCAGCAGCTTAAACGGCGACAATGAGCAGTTCTTC	CASSLNGDNEQFF
.	.	TRBV6-1	TRBJ1-4	TGTGCCAGCAGTCACTCCGGGATCCTTAATGAAAAACTGTTTTTT	CASSHSGILNEKLFF
.	.	TRBV12-3/TRBV12-4	TRBJ1-1	TGTGCCAGCAGCCTATTCAGACAGCACACTGAAGCTTTCTTT	CASSLFRQHTEAFF
.	.	TRBV9	TRBJ2-6	TGTGCCAGCAGCGTAGGGGCTAACTCTGGGGCCAACGTCCTGACTTTC	CASSVGANSGANVLTF
.	.	TRBV7-6	TRBJ1-1	TGTGCCAGCAGCTTGCCGGGACGGAACACTGAAGCTTTCTTT	CASSLPGRNTEAFF
few	.	TRBV20-1	TRBJ2-1	TGCAGTGCTCATTCCGGACTCACCAATGAGCAGTTCTTC	CSAHSGLTNEQFF
.	.	TRBV6-5	TRBJ1-4	TGTGCCAGCAGTCGAAGGACGATGCATGGTGAAAAACTGTTTTTT	CASSRRTMHGEKLFF
few	.	TRBV7-6	TRBJ2-3	TGTGCCAGCAGCTTAGCGGCGGCTAGCCCAGATACGCAGTATTTT	CASSLAAASPDTQYF
once	TRBD2	TRBV5-1	TRBJ2-3	TGCGCCAGCTTGTCCACTAGCGGGGTGACGACAACGCAGTATTTT	CASLSTSGVTTTQYF